A single sample gave rise to the 30 T cell receptor beta chains below, sequenced in a study of blood T cell repertoires in COVID-19. The protocol was immunoSEQ multiplex PCR, while the TCRdb copy is restricted to in-frame clones and leaves out a portion. The profile shows a few hundred thousand clones, roughly 84% of them singletons. The specimen was peripheral blood. The receptors derive from a woman of 80 years or more with acute or convalescent COVID-19.

The count of this clone is one. The chain recombines TRBV12-3 or TRBV12-4 with TRBJ1-1; no definite D call. The germline V and J ends were trimmed by 3 bases and 5 bases, with 10 bases remaining between them. The CDR3 spans 13 residues. As DNA, the CDR3 is TGTGCCAGCAGTTTTATGAGGTTGACTGAAGCTTTCTTT. Protein product: CASSFMRLTEAFF.

On this clone itself: The same CDR3 can be traced to other DNA sequences in this sample. The rearrangement links TRBV13 to TRBJ1-1; D is possibly TRBD1 (6 bases). This CDR3 comprises 14 residues. CDR1 and CDR2 from the germline V gene are PRHDT and FYEKMQ (reference sequence). V shed 0 bases and J shed 2 bases, with 7 bases lying between them. DNA of the CDR3: TGTGCCAGCAGCTTAGGACAGGGTAACACTGAAGCTTTCTTT. This sequence encodes CASSLGQGNTEAFF.

CDR3 nucleotide sequence: TGTGCCAGCAGCTTCCAGGGGGCGAACACTAATGAAAAACTGTTTTTT. It translates to CASSFQGANTNEKLFF. V is TRBV11-2 and J is TRBJ1-4; 8 bases are a match to TRBD1. Germline V gene lookup returns CDR1 SGHAT and CDR2 FQNNGV. V trimming: 3 bases; J trimming: 2 bases; junction bases outside the gene matches: 5. The length of the CDR3 is 16 residues. The entire variable domain, with the rest obtained from reference TRBV11-2 and TRBJ1-4, is as follows: EAGVAQSPRYKIIEKRQSVAFWCNPISGHATLYWYQQILGQGPKLLIQFQNNGVVDDSQLPKDRFSAERLKGVDSTLKIQPAKLEDSAVYLCASSFQGANTNEKLFFGSGTQLSVL.

The V call is TRBV27, the J call TRBJ2-4; perhaps TRBD2 as D (6 bases). Germline V CDR1 and CDR2: MNHEY, SMNVEV (reference sequence). This CDR3 contains 14 residues. Trimming cost V 1 base and J 6 bases, with 10 bases left between them. CDR3 nucleotides: TGTGCCAGCAGTTTATGGGGAGGATTAAACATTCAGTACTTC. This translates into CASSLWGGLNIQYF.

The rearrangement uses TRBV13 and TRBJ2-5; tentative D call: TRBD1 (6 bases). V gave up 5 bases and J gave up 6 bases, with 13 bases separating them. The CDR3 totals 13 residues. Germline loops: CDR1 PRHDT, CDR2 FYEKMQ (reference sequence). The DNA of the CDR3 is TGTGCCAGCAGCCCCTCAGGGGTCAAGACCCAGTACTTC. Translating gives CASSPSGVKTQYF.

This CDR3 is CASSTWTGGAGTGELFF. The CDR3 DNA reads TGTGCCAGTAGTACTTGGACAGGGGGCGCGGGCACCGGGGAGCTGTTTTTT. V gene TRBV19 combines with J gene TRBJ2-2; TRBD1 matches 11 bases. The CDR3 consists of 17 residues. Germline-derived CDR1 and CDR2 are LNHDA and SQIVND (reference sequence). V shed 4 bases, J shed 4 bases, and the junction held 8 bases outside the gene matches.

J is TRBJ1-6 and V is TRBV4-2; tentative D call: TRBD1 (5 bases). Germline values: CDR1 LGHNA, CDR2 YNFKEQ. This CDR3 spans 15 amino acids. Between the trimmed V and J ends, which lost 0 bases and 9 bases, there was a span of 12 bases. The CDR3 nucleotides are TGTGCCAGCAGCCAAGAGACCAGGGAGGGTTCACCCCTCCACTTT. Protein sequence: CASSQETREGSPLHF.

The genes are TRBV3-1 (or the pseudogene TRBV3-2) and TRBJ1-2; D remains unclear. The CDR3 contains 14 residues. Trimming left V 0 bases short and J 6 bases short, with 11 bases between. CDR1 LGHDT and CDR2 YNNKEL come from the germline V gene (reference sequence). CDR3 sequence: CASSQDQRRHGYTF. The CDR3 DNA is TGTGCCAGCAGCCAAGATCAAAGGAGACATGGCTACACCTTC.

The chain carries TRBV5-4 and TRBJ2-5; possible D gene TRBD1, 6 bases. CDR1 and CDR2 from the germline V gene are SGHNT and YYREEE (reference sequence). Trimming stripped 4 bases from V and 1 base from J, with 14 bases between. The CDR3 is 15 residues long. CDR3 sequence (DNA): TGTGCCAGCAGCGAACTCACAGGGCCCCAAGAGACCCAGTACTTC. Amino acid sequence: CASSELTGPQETQYF.

The V gene is TRBV4-3, the J gene TRBJ2-1; the D gene is possibly TRBD1 (6 bases). The CDR3 runs to 18 residues. Trimming pared 0 bases from V and 4 bases from J, leaving 19 bases between. Germline loops: CDR1 LGHNA, CDR2 YSLEER. CDR3 nucleotide sequence: TGCGCCAGCAGCCAAGAAGATGGGGGCAGGGTCGGGTACAATGAGCAGTTCTTC. It is translated as CASSQEDGGRVGYNEQFF.

J is TRBJ2-7 and V is TRBV29-1; TRBD1 might be the D (5 bases). The CDR3 spans 11 residues. V lost 4 bases and J lost 5, with 9 bases in between. Germline V CDR1 and CDR2: SQVTM, ANQGSEA. The CDR3 sequence is CSVGGWDEQYF. The CDR3 DNA is TGCAGCGTTGGGGGCTGGGACGAGCAGTACTTC.

The J gene is TRBJ2-7, the V gene TRBV19; 10 bases align to TRBD2. Trimming cost V 2 bases and J 2 bases; bases outside gene matches: 18. Germline values: CDR1 LNHDA, CDR2 SQIVND (reference sequence). The CDR3 has 20 residues. The CDR3 nucleotides read TGTGCCAGTAGTATACCGACGGTACCAGGGGCTAGCGGGGGTCCCTACGAGCAGTACTTC. Residues: CASSIPTVPGASGGPYEQYF.

This clone showed up just once. The rearrangement links TRBV11-2 to TRBJ1-3, with D tentatively TRBD1 (6 bases). The CDR3 extends over 15 amino acids. The V end lost 5 bases, the J end lost 2 bases, and 13 bases lay between the germline ends. Looked up from germline, CDR1 is SGHAT and CDR2 is FQNNGV. The CDR3 region is CASSPLWTAGNTIYF. The CDR3 coding sequence is TGTGCCAGCAGCCCGCTATGGACAGCTGGAAACACCATATATTTT.

V and J are TRBV15 and TRBJ2-2, with a tentative D call TRBD1 (6 bases). Trimming cost V 0 bases and J 6 bases, with 11 bases left between them. Germline V gives CDR1 LNHNV, CDR2 YYDKDF (reference sequence). This CDR3 region has 15 residues. The CDR3 loop is CATSRDLQGPGELFF. For the CDR3, the DNA is TGTGCCACCAGCAGAGACCTACAGGGCCCCGGGGAGCTGTTTTTT.

The chain combines TRBV7-2 with TRBJ2-5; 11 bases map to TRBD2. Germline CDR1 is SGHTA and CDR2 is FQGNSA. The V and J ends lost 1 base and 4 bases, in that order; junction bases with no gene match: 5. The length of the CDR3 is 16 residues. CDR3 residues: CASSLEGTSGRETQYF. CDR3 bases: TGTGCCAGCAGCTTAGAGGGGACTAGCGGAAGAGAGACCCAGTACTTC.

The chain is built from TRBV18 and TRBJ2-3; TRBD1 agrees at 7 bases. The CDR3 sequence is 14 residues long. Germline V gene lookup returns CDR1 KGHSH and CDR2 LQKENI. The trim removed 1 base at V and 6 bases at J, leaving 4 bases unmatched. The CDR3 sequence is CASSPQGAPDTQYF. The CDR3 region has the DNA TGTGCCAGCTCACCACAGGGGGCGCCCGATACGCAGTATTTT.

The chain combines TRBV29-1 with TRBJ1-1, with D possibly being TRBD1 (5 bases). This CDR3 has 12 residues. V was shortened by 6 bases and J by 1 base, with 9 bases between the two germline ends. Germline V gene sequence: CDR1 SQVTM, CDR2 ANQGSEA. The CDR3 loop reads CSVRRENTEAFF. The CDR3, as DNA: TGCAGCGTGCGCAGGGAGAACACTGAAGCTTTCTTT.

This chain joins TRBV19 and TRBJ2-3; 10 nucleotides line up with TRBD1. V trimming: 11 bases; J trimming: 3 bases; junction bases outside the gene matches: 5. The CDR3 is 13 amino acids. Germline loops: CDR1 LNHDA, CDR2 SQIVND (reference sequence). The CDR3 reads CAVRDRGTDTQYF. CDR3 DNA sequence: TGTGCCGTCCGGGACAGGGGAACAGATACGCAGTATTTT. The full variable domain, rest sourced from reference TRBV19 and TRBJ2-3, is DGGITQSPKYLFRKEGQNVTLSCEQNLNHDAMYWYRQDPGQGLRLIYYSQIVNDFQKGDIAEGYSVSREKKESFPLTVTSAQKNPTAFYLCAVRDRGTDTQYFGPGTRLTVL.

The V gene is TRBV13, the J gene TRBJ1-3; 7 positions match TRBD1. Germline loops: CDR1 PRHDT, CDR2 FYEKMQ (reference sequence). The length of the CDR3 is 18 residues. With 5 bases clipped from V and 1 base from J, the junction kept 14 bases outside the gene matches. The CDR3 loop is CASSPGWGRGTSGNTIYF. In DNA, the CDR3 is TGTGCCAGCAGCCCCGGGTGGGGCAGGGGGACTTCTGGAAACACCATATATTTT.

V and J are TRBV7-3 and TRBJ2-6, with D maybe TRBD2 (5 bases). Per germline, CDR1 SGHTA and CDR2 FQGTGA. The CDR3 totals 15 residues. The germline V and J ends were trimmed by 5 bases and 4 bases, with 12 bases remaining between them. CDR3 DNA: TGTGCCAGCAGCGTGGAGGCAGCCGGGGCCAACGTCCTGACTTTC. This gives the protein CASSVEAAGANVLTF.

The V gene is TRBV29-1, the J gene TRBJ1-2; weak D call: TRBD1 (5 bases). Trimming removed 3 bases from V and 6 bases from J, with 8 bases in between. There are 11 residues in the CDR3. Per the germline V gene, CDR1 is SQVTM and CDR2 is ANQGSEA. CDR3 bases: TGCAGCGTTGACCAGGGCGATGGCTACACCTTC. Translation gives CSVDQGDGYTF.

The chain recombines TRBV6-5 with TRBJ1-1, with D unresolved. CDR3 length: 16 residues. Between the trimmed V and J ends, which lost 0 bases and 1 base, there was a span of 12 bases. Germline loops: CDR1 MNHEY, CDR2 SVGAGI. This CDR3 is CASSYSNGETNTEAFF. In nucleotides, the CDR3 is TGTGCCAGCAGTTACTCGAATGGGGAGACGAACACTGAAGCTTTCTTT.

The rearrangement uses TRBV5-1 and TRBJ2-7; maybe TRBD2 (5 bases). Germline V gives CDR1 SGHRS, CDR2 YFSETQ. The CDR3 is 16 residues long. V lost 1 base and J 4 bases, leaving 18 bases between the germline ends. CDR3 in DNA: TGCGCCAGCAGCTTGTATCGAGGGCCCCCAGATTACGAGCAGTACTTC. Amino acids: CASSLYRGPPDYEQYF.

This chain joins TRBV28 and TRBJ1-2; D gene uncertain. The CDR3 covers 12 residues. The germline gives CDR1 MDHEN, CDR2 SYDVKM. V was clipped by 8 bases and J by 7 bases, with 14 bases between them. The CDR3 is CASRRPSGGYTF. As DNA, the CDR3 is TGTGCCAGCCGAAGGCCCTCGGGTGGCTACACCTTC.

This chain joins TRBV29-1 and TRBJ1-1, with D possibly TRBD1 on 5 matching bases. Germline loops: CDR1 SQVTM, CDR2 ANQGSEA. Trimming left V 3 bases short and J 7 bases short, with 15 bases between. The CDR3 length is 13 residues. This CDR3 reads CSVEGHGMSEAFF. In nucleotides, the CDR3 is TGCAGCGTTGAGGGGCACGGAATGAGTGAAGCTTTCTTT.

This chain links TRBV13 with TRBJ1-1; D call uncertain. Germline CDR1 reads PRHDT; CDR2 reads FYEKMQ (reference sequence). The CDR3 extends over 15 amino acids. Trimming took off 1 base at V and 1 base at J, with 10 bases between the two ends. Here the CDR3 reads CASSLVWSSNTEAFF. The CDR3 bases are TGTGCCAGCAGCTTAGTTTGGAGCTCGAACACTGAAGCTTTCTTT. The whole variable domain, remainder taken from reference TRBV13 and TRBJ1-1, is AAGVIQSPRHLIKEKRETATLKCYPIPRHDTVYWYQQGPGQDPQFLISFYEKMQSDKGSIPDRFSAQQFSDYHSELNMSSLELGDSALYFCASSLVWSSNTEAFFGQGTRLTVV.

The chain combines TRBV6-5 with TRBJ2-7; TRBD2 matches at 8 bases. The CDR3 covers 15 residues. Trimming cost V 4 bases and J 2 bases; bases outside gene matches: 7. Germline CDR1 is MNHEY and CDR2 is SVGAGI. As DNA, the CDR3 is TGTGCCAGCAGTTCATCCAGCGGGGGACCCTACGAGCAGTACTTC. Protein sequence: CASSSSSGGPYEQYF.

The chain couples TRBV24-1 to TRBJ2-1; 7 nucleotides agree with TRBD2. Germline V lookup: CDR1 KGHDR, CDR2 SFDVKD. The length of the CDR3 is 15 residues. The V segment lost 7 bases and the J segment 1 base; nucleotides outside the gene matches: 6. DNA of the CDR3: TGTGCCACCAGGGGTGGGGGGGGTTCCTACAATGAGCAGTTCTTC. This encodes CATRGGGGSYNEQFF.

This clone showed up just a few times. The junction departs from germline at one end; a sequencing error may be responsible. The CDR3 sequence: CASSPSPPLVSSEQYF. The CDR3 nucleotides read TGTGCCAGCTCACCTTCTCCCCCTCTAGTATCCTCCGAGCAGTACTTC. The chain recombines TRBV18 with TRBJ2-7, with no clear D. This CDR3 has 16 residues. Germline V gene data show CDR1 as KGHSH and CDR2 as LQKENI.

The chain uses TRBV11-2 and TRBJ1-4; unclear D gene. Trimming removed 1 base at V and 2 bases at J, with 5 bases between. CDR1 is SGHAT and CDR2 is FQNNGV in the germline V gene. This CDR3 region has 14 residues. This CDR3 is CASSLGTTNEKLFF. The CDR3 DNA sequence: TGTGCCAGCAGCTTAGGGACTACTAATGAAAAACTGTTTTTT.